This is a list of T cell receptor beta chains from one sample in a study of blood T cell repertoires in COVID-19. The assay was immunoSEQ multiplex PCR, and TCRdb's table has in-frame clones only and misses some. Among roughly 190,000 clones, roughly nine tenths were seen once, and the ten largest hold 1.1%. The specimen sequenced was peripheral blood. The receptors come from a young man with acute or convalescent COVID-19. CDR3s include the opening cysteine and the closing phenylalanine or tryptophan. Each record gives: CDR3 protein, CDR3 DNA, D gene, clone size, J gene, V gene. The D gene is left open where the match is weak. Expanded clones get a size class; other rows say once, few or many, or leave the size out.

CDR3 protein: CAISESRNQPQHF
CDR3 DNA: TGTGCCATCAGTGAGTCCCGGAATCAGCCCCAGCATTTT
D gene: .
clone size: .
J gene: TRBJ1-5
V gene: TRBV10-3

CDR3 protein: CASSAPGNQPQHF
CDR3 DNA: TGTGCCAGCAGTGCCCCGGGGAATCAGCCCCAGCATTTT
D gene: .
clone size: .
J gene: TRBJ1-5
V gene: TRBV12-3/TRBV12-4

CDR3 protein: CASSLVRRGNIQYF
CDR3 DNA: TGTGCCAGCAGCTTGGTTCGACGGGGAAACATTCAGTACTTC
D gene: .
clone size: .
J gene: TRBJ2-4
V gene: TRBV5-8

CDR3 protein: CASKTGGTGKNIQYF
CDR3 DNA: TGTGCCAGCAAAACAGGGGGCACGGGCAAAAACATTCAGTACTTC
D gene: TRBD1
clone size: .
J gene: TRBJ2-4
V gene: TRBV28

CDR3 protein: CASSTQGLGEQYF
CDR3 DNA: TGTGCCAGCAGTACACAGGGACTAGGGGAGCAGTACTTC
D gene: TRBD2
clone size: .
J gene: TRBJ2-7
V gene: TRBV12-3/TRBV12-4

CDR3 protein: CASSFPVSYEQYF
CDR3 DNA: TGTGCCAGCAGTTTCCCCGTCTCCTACGAGCAGTACTTC
D gene: .
clone size: once
J gene: TRBJ2-7
V gene: TRBV28

CDR3 protein: CASSLGGSGWNQPQHF
CDR3 DNA: TGTGCCAGCAGCTTGGGGGGCAGCGGGTGGAATCAGCCCCAGCATTTT
D gene: .
clone size: .
J gene: TRBJ1-5
V gene: TRBV5-6

CDR3 protein: CASGPGTNLYNEQFF
CDR3 DNA: TGTGCTAGTGGCCCTGGGACTAATCTATACAATGAGCAGTTCTTC
D gene: TRBD2
clone size: once
J gene: TRBJ2-1
V gene: TRBV12-5

CDR3 protein: CASSWTAPTQYF
CDR3 DNA: TGTGCCAGCAGTTGGACAGCTCCGACGCAGTATTTT
D gene: .
clone size: .
J gene: TRBJ2-3
V gene: TRBV28

CDR3 protein: CASSQNRDVNSPLHF
CDR3 DNA: TGTGCCAGCTCACAGAACAGGGATGTGAATTCACCCCTCCACTTT
D gene: .
clone size: .
J gene: TRBJ1-6
V gene: TRBV18

CDR3 protein: CASSLVGSGSYEQYF
CDR3 DNA: TGTGCCAGCAGCTTGGTGGGCAGTGGCTCCTACGAGCAGTACTTC
D gene: .
clone size: .
J gene: TRBJ2-7
V gene: TRBV5-8

CDR3 protein: CAIWPGQALARELFF
CDR3 DNA: TGTGCCATATGGCCGGGACAGGCTTTGGCCCGGGAGCTGTTTTTT
D gene: TRBD1
clone size: .
J gene: TRBJ2-2
V gene: TRBV6-5

CDR3 protein: CASTPGGGAGANVLTF
CDR3 DNA: TGTGCCAGCACCCCGGGAGGGGGCGCTGGGGCCAACGTCCTGACTTTC
D gene: .
clone size: .
J gene: TRBJ2-6
V gene: TRBV3-1/TRBV3-2

CDR3 protein: CAWRGGERRSPLHF
CDR3 DNA: TGTGCCTGGAGGGGCGGGGAACGGCGGTCACCCCTCCACTTT
D gene: .
clone size: .
J gene: TRBJ1-6
V gene: TRBV30

CDR3 protein: CASSFLLAGGRNEQFF
CDR3 DNA: TGTGCCAGCAGCTTCCTTTTGGCGGGAGGGCGGAATGAGCAGTTCTTC
D gene: TRBD2
clone size: .
J gene: TRBJ2-1
V gene: TRBV7-3